The 28 T cell receptor beta chains below come from one sample, sequenced in a study of cytomegalovirus exposure and HLA in healthy donors. TCRdb keeps only in-frame clones here, not all; method: immunoSEQ multiplex PCR. The sample holds 260,000 or so clones, more than 75% seen once. Sequencing was done on a sample of PBMCs. The receptor source for this set is a man aged 18 to 35 in good health and CMV-seronegative.

The V gene is TRBV5-1, the J gene TRBJ2-3, with a weak D call TRBD2 (5 bases). The CDR3 has 14 amino acids. CDR1 is SGHRS, CDR2 YFSETQ, per germline. V gave up 2 bases and J gave up 4 bases, with 11 bases separating them. The CDR3 bases are TGCGCCAGCAGCTTCCCGGGAATGTCAGATACGCAGTATTTT. This sequence encodes CASSFPGMSDTQYF. Looking up the rest from reference TRBV5-1 and TRBJ2-3 gives the full variable domain: KAGVTQTPRYLIKTRGQQVTLSCSPISGHRSVSWYQQTPGQGLQFLFEYFSETQRNKGNFPGRFSGRQFSNSRSEMNVSTLELGDSALYLCASSFPGMSDTQYFGPGTRLTVL.

V and J are TRBV4-1 and TRBJ2-1; a possible D gene is TRBD2 (6 bases). The CDR3 is 17 residues long. The V gene's germline CDR1 is MGHRA and CDR2 YSYEKL. Trimming took off 4 bases at V and 7 bases at J, with 23 bases between the two ends. The CDR3 reads CASSRGGLAVLANEQFF. The DNA for the CDR3 is TGCGCCAGCAGCCGGGGCGGATTAGCGGTTTTGGCTAATGAGCAGTTCTTC.

The rearrangement links TRBV7-9 to TRBJ1-5, with 7 bases that match TRBD1. Trimming took 5 bases from V and 2 from J; bases not matched to a gene: 6. Germline V gene data show CDR1 as SEHNR and CDR2 as FQNEAQ (reference sequence). The CDR3 length is 15 residues. The CDR3 sequence: CASSSEGGGNQPQHF. The CDR3 DNA is TGTGCCAGCAGCAGTGAAGGGGGCGGCAATCAGCCCCAGCATTTT.

The CDR3 nucleotides read TGTGCCAGCAGTCCCCGCGGGCGGGGGGACACCTACGAGCAGTACTTC. It translates to CASSPRGRGDTYEQYF. The V call is TRBV5-4, the J call TRBJ2-7; the match to TRBD2 covers 8 bases. Per the germline V gene, CDR1 is SGHNT and CDR2 is YYREEE (reference sequence). The CDR3 length is 16 residues. Trimming took 5 bases from V and 2 from J; bases not matched to a gene: 12.

The chain employs TRBV2 and TRBJ2-7, with 10 positions matching TRBD2. The CDR3 is 12 amino acids. Per germline, CDR1 SNHLY and CDR2 FYNNEI. V trimming: 6 bases; J trimming: 12 bases; junction bases outside the gene matches: 8. The CDR3 loop reads CASRESGRVGYF. The DNA of the CDR3 is TGTGCCAGCAGAGAAAGCGGGAGGGTTGGGTACTTC.

The chain uses TRBV4-3 and TRBJ2-1; D uncertain. This CDR3 is 14 amino acids long. V was cut by 1 base and J by 6 bases, with 10 bases left in between. Germline assignment: CDR1 LGHNA and CDR2 YSLEER. The CDR3, as DNA: TGCGCCAGCAGCCAAGCTTTCAGCGCCAATGAGCAGTTCTTC. Amino acid sequence: CASSQAFSANEQFF.

The CDR3 DNA sequence: TGTGCCAGCAGCTCGGGGGCGCTAGCGGGAAGTTACGAGCAGTACTTC. It is translated as CASSSGALAGSYEQYF. The V call is TRBV5-6, the J call TRBJ2-7; 9 positions agree with TRBD2. The trim removed 3 bases at V and 4 bases at J, leaving 11 bases unmatched. CDR1 and CDR2 from the germline V gene are SGHDT and YYEEEE. This CDR3 contains 16 residues. Full variable domain (remainder filled in from reference TRBV5-6 and TRBJ2-7): DAGVTQSPTHLIKTRGQQVTLRCSPKSGHDTVSWYQQALGQGPQFIFQYYEEEERQRGNFPDRFSGHQFPNYSSELNVNALLLGDSALYLCASSSGALAGSYEQYFGPGTRLTVT.

In nucleotides, the CDR3 is TGTGCCAGCAGCCAAGGTCGGACAGGACAAGAGACCCAGTACTTC. Protein product: CASSQGRTGQETQYF. The chain carries TRBV14 and TRBJ2-5; TRBD1 matches 7 bases. From germline, CDR1 is SGHDN and CDR2 FVKESK. This CDR3 is 15 amino acids long. With 1 base clipped from V and 2 bases from J, the junction kept 4 bases outside the gene matches.

V gene TRBV5-8 combines with J gene TRBJ1-5, with a tentative D call TRBD1 (6 bases). The germline CDR1 and CDR2 sequences are SGHTS and YDEGEE. There are 14 residues in the CDR3. V was trimmed by 2 bases and J by 1 base, leaving 7 bases between them. This chain's CDR3 is CASSFRGSNQPQHF. The CDR3 bases are TGTGCCAGCAGCTTTAGGGGGAGCAATCAGCCCCAGCATTTT.

The rearrangement uses TRBV6-1 and TRBJ2-7, with D possibly matching TRBD2 (5 bases). The CDR3 runs to 11 residues. Looked up from germline, CDR1 is MNHNS and CDR2 is SASEGT. V lost 11 bases to trimming and J lost 4 bases, with 12 bases between them. CDR3 loop: CACGWNYEQYF. In DNA form, the CDR3 reads TGTGCCTGCGGGTGGAATTACGAGCAGTACTTC.

This chain uses TRBV9 with TRBJ2-3, with D possibly matching TRBD2 (7 bases). Looked up from germline, CDR1 is SGDLS and CDR2 is YYNGEE. With 6 bases removed from V and 5 bases from J, the gap between germline ends came to 16 bases. The CDR3 length is 14 residues. In DNA, the CDR3 is TGTGCCAGCACGATAGGGGGGGAAAGAGATACGCAGTATTTT. Its protein product is CASTIGGERDTQYF. The full variable domain, in which reference TRBV9 and TRBJ2-3 provide the parts outside the CDR3, is DSGVTQTPKHLITATGQRVTLRCSPRSGDLSVYWYQQSLDQGLQFLIQYYNGEERAKGNILERFSAQQFPDLHSELNLSSLELGDSALYFCASTIGGERDTQYFGPGTRLTVL.

This rearrangement joins TRBV9 to TRBJ2-7, with 11 bases fitting TRBD2. Germline V gene sequence: CDR1 SGDLS, CDR2 YYNGEE. This CDR3 spans 15 amino acids. V gave up 4 bases and J gave up 2 bases; unmatched junction bases: 5. CDR3 in DNA: TGTGCCAGCAGCAAAGGGACTAGCGGTGCCTACGAGCAGTACTTC. Translation: CASSKGTSGAYEQYF.

This clone appeared a few times. The chain combines TRBV27 with TRBJ1-5; 7 bases are a match to TRBD1. This CDR3 region has 15 residues. J gave up 1 base and V 6 bases, and 6 bases lay outside the gene matches. Germline V CDR1 and CDR2: MNHEY, SMNVEV (reference sequence). CDR3 sequence reads: CASRPGGGSNQPQHF. CDR3 in DNA: TGTGCCAGCAGACCAGGAGGGGGCAGCAATCAGCCCCAGCATTTT.

The chain is built from TRBV5-1 and TRBJ2-7, with 9 bases lining up with TRBD2. This CDR3 is built from 14 residues. The junction had 6 bases not matched to a gene; V was cut back by 4 bases and J by 4 bases. Germline V gives CDR1 SGHRS, CDR2 YFSETQ. The chain's CDR3 is CASSPLAGRYEQYF. CDR3 coding DNA: TGCGCCAGCAGCCCCCTAGCGGGACGATACGAGCAGTACTTC.

The chain joins TRBV11-2 to TRBJ2-7; D call uncertain. Germline CDR1 is SGHAT and CDR2 is FQNNGV. The CDR3 is 13 residues long. The germline V and J ends were trimmed by 1 base and 2 bases, with 6 bases remaining between them. CDR3 coding DNA: TGTGCCAGCAGCTTAGCTGGCCCCTACGAGCAGTACTTC. This encodes CASSLAGPYEQYF.

This sequence joins TRBV5-1 and TRBJ2-7; 10 bases fit TRBD1. This CDR3 has 17 amino acids. V lost 4 bases, J lost 6 bases, and 16 bases stayed unmatched. Germline CDR1 is SGHRS and CDR2 is YFSETQ. In nucleotides, the CDR3 is TGCGCCAGCAGCCCGGAAGGGAGGTGGGACAGGGGCTTCGAGCAGTACTTC. Its protein is CASSPEGRWDRGFEQYF.

The V call is TRBV6-6, the J call TRBJ2-7; the match to TRBD2 covers 12 bases. Germline trimming cut 6 bases from V and 5 bases from J; bases unmatched to any gene: 5. The CDR3 length is 14 residues. Germline CDR1 is MNHNY and CDR2 is SVGAGI (reference sequence). CDR3 nucleotide sequence: TGTGCCAGCAGACGACTAGCGGGAGATGACGAGCAGTACTTC. Encoded protein: CASRRLAGDDEQYF.

This clone has only one observation. This rearrangement joins TRBV5-1 to TRBJ2-5, with TRBD2 matching 8 bases. CDR3 length: 16 residues. Germline lookup yields CDR1 SGHRS and CDR2 YFSETQ. V shed 0 bases, J shed 2 bases, and the junction held 6 bases outside the gene matches. The CDR3 reads CASSLGSGTRQETQYF. CDR3 DNA: TGCGCCAGCAGCTTGGGGTCCGGGACTAGGCAAGAGACCCAGTACTTC.

This clone was found once. V is TRBV4-3 and J is TRBJ1-6; perhaps TRBD1 as D (6 bases). Trimming removed 1 base at V and 8 bases at J, with 12 bases between. This CDR3 has 15 residues. Germline CDR1 LGHNA, CDR2 YSLEER. The CDR3 here is CASSQGGGVDSPLHF. The CDR3 DNA sequence: TGCGCCAGCAGCCAAGGAGGGGGGGTAGATTCACCCCTCCACTTT.

The genes are TRBV7-2 and TRBJ2-2, with D perhaps TRBD1 (6 bases). CDR1 and CDR2 from the germline V gene are SGHTA and FQGNSA. Trimming shortened V by 3 bases and J by 6 bases, and 14 bases separated the two germline ends. This CDR3 spans 15 amino acids. The CDR3 DNA is TGTGCCAGCAGCTTGCCCAGGGGATGGGCCGGGGAGCTGTTTTTT. Protein: CASSLPRGWAGELFF.

The chain uses TRBV5-1 and TRBJ2-3; 7 positions match TRBD1. This CDR3 spans 15 amino acids. With 0 bases clipped from V and 4 bases from J, the junction kept 5 bases outside the gene matches. CDR1 and CDR2 (germline): SGHRS, YFSETQ. The CDR3 sequence is CASSLGQGLSDTQYF. CDR3 coding DNA: TGCGCCAGCAGCTTGGGACAGGGATTATCAGATACGCAGTATTTT.

The V call is TRBV14, the J call TRBJ2-3; maybe TRBD2 (6 bases). Germline assignment: CDR1 SGHDN and CDR2 FVKESK. V lost 1 base and J 2 bases, leaving 13 bases between the germline ends. There are 16 residues in the CDR3. CDR3 nucleotide sequence: TGTGCCAGCAGCCAAGGCCTAGCGTCCTACACAGATACGCAGTATTTT. Its protein is CASSQGLASYTDTQYF.

The rearrangement joins TRBV5-4 to TRBJ1-2, with 7 bases fitting TRBD1. J was trimmed by 4 bases and V by 4 bases; bases with no gene match: 7. This CDR3 has 14 amino acids. Germline values: CDR1 SGHNT, CDR2 YYREEE (reference sequence). DNA of the CDR3: TGTGCCAGCAGCCCATACGACAGGGCCTATGGCTACACCTTC. It translates to CASSPYDRAYGYTF.

V is TRBV16 and J is TRBJ2-5, with D possibly TRBD1 on 5 matching bases. V lost 7 bases to trimming and J lost 4 bases, with 16 bases between them. The CDR3 has 14 residues. Germline CDR1 and CDR2: KGHSY and FQNENV. CDR3 residues: CASNRRQPGETQYF. Here the CDR3 DNA reads TGTGCCAGCAACCGACGACAGCCCGGAGAGACCCAGTACTTC.

The CDR3 sequence: CASTNSGTGGQAFF. CDR3 sequence (DNA): TGTGCCAGCACTAACTCCGGGACAGGGGGGCAAGCTTTCTTT. This sequence joins TRBV28 and TRBJ1-1; 11 nucleotides align to TRBD1. The CDR3 is made up of 14 amino acids. J was trimmed by 9 bases and V by 7 bases; bases with no gene match: 10. Germline CDR1 and CDR2: MDHEN and SYDVKM.

V usage is TRBV5-1 and J usage is TRBJ1-3; D call uncertain. CDR1 SGHRS and CDR2 YFSETQ come from the germline V gene. With 4 bases removed from V and 0 bases from J, the gap between germline ends came to 14 bases. This CDR3 comprises 16 residues. For the CDR3, the DNA is TGCGCCAGCAGCCCACAAAACAGCTACTCTGGAAACACCATATATTTT. Protein sequence: CASSPQNSYSGNTIYF.

The CDR3 here is CASSEGQGFYGYTF. CDR3 bases: TGTGCCAGCAGCGAAGGACAGGGGTTCTATGGCTACACCTTC. The chain couples TRBV9 to TRBJ1-2, with 9 bases matching TRBD1. The ends lost 3 bases at V and 4 bases at J; junction bases unmatched: 4. Germline CDR1 is SGDLS and CDR2 is YYNGEE. The CDR3 covers 14 residues.

This chain links TRBV5-1 with TRBJ2-7; TRBD1 might be the D (6 bases). The CDR3 consists of 14 residues. Trimming cost V 5 bases and J 4 bases, with 16 bases left between them. The V gene's germline CDR1 is SGHRS and CDR2 YFSETQ. Written as DNA, the CDR3 is TGCGCCAGCAGTTTCGAGACAGGTAGATACGAGCAGTACTTC. It yields the protein CASSFETGRYEQYF.